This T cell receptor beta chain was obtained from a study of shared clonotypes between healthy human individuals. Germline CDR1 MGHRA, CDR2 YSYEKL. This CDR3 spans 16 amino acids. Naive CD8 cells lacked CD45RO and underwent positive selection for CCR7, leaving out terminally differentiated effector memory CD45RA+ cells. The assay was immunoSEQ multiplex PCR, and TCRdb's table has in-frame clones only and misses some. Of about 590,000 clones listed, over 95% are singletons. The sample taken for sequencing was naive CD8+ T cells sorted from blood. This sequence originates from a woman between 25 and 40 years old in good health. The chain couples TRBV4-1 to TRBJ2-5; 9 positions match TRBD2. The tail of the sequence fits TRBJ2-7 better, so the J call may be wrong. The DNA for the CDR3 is TGCGCCAGCAGCCTCAATAGCGGGGGTGAACCCTACGAGCAGTACTTC. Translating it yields CASSLNSGGEPYEQYF.